A single sample is the source of the 14 T cell receptor beta chains below, sequenced in a study of blood T cell repertoires in COVID-19. Measured with immunoSEQ multiplex PCR; TCRdb has only the in-frame clones, and not every one. The table lists about 180,000 clones, 86% of them singletons. Sequencing was carried out using peripheral blood. These receptors originate from a man between 65 and 80 years old with active or convalescent COVID-19.

The chain couples TRBV3-1 (or the pseudogene TRBV3-2) to TRBJ2-1; 8 nucleotides agree with TRBD2. With 3 bases clipped from V and 5 bases from J, the junction kept 12 bases outside the gene matches. The V gene's germline CDR1 is LGHDT and CDR2 YNNKEL (reference sequence). The CDR3 loop spans 17 amino acids. The DNA of the CDR3 is TGTGCCAGCAGCCATTTTTTGGCGCGGGGGGTTGACAATGAGCAGTTCTTC. Its translation is CASSHFLARGVDNEQFF.

This chain uses TRBV19 with TRBJ1-1; 8 nucleotides agree with TRBD1. The CDR3 is 15 residues long. J gave up 3 bases and V 6 bases, and 9 bases lay outside the gene matches. Germline-derived CDR1 and CDR2 are LNHDA and SQIVND (reference sequence). In DNA, the CDR3 is TGTGCCAGTAGGGACAGGGTCTATAGGGACACTGAAGCTTTCTTT. Encoded protein: CASRDRVYRDTEAFF.

This chain uses TRBV5-5 with TRBJ2-1, with a weak D call TRBD1 (6 bases). This CDR3 has 16 residues. Trimming pared 4 bases from V and 4 bases from J, leaving 18 bases between. CDR1 and CDR2 from the germline V gene are SGHKS and YYEKEE (reference sequence). CDR3 region: CASSTEVSGQYNEQFF. CDR3 bases: TGTGCCAGCAGCACCGAGGTTTCTGGACAGTACAATGAGCAGTTCTTC.

The chain recombines TRBV6-1 with TRBJ1-5, with D unclear. The germline V gene has CDR1 MNHNS and CDR2 SASEGT. The CDR3 runs 14 residues. Trimming left V 1 base short and J 10 bases short, with 14 bases between. CDR3 sequence (DNA): TGTGCCAGCAGTGAAGTGAGGGCTCTTGATCCCCAGCATTTT. This encodes CASSEVRALDPQHF.

The chain combines TRBV5-1 with TRBJ1-4, with D perhaps TRBD1 (6 bases). This CDR3 comprises 14 residues. The germline gives CDR1 SGHRS, CDR2 YFSETQ. V shed 2 bases and J shed 5 bases, with 10 bases lying between them. Here the CDR3 reads CASSFGQPNEKLFF. The CDR3 DNA follows: TGCGCCAGCAGCTTCGGACAGCCGAATGAAAAACTGTTTTTT. Based on the CDR3 plus reference TRBV5-1 and TRBJ1-4, the full variable domain is KAGVTQTPRYLIKTRGQQVTLSCSPISGHRSVSWYQQTPGQGLQFLFEYFSETQRNKGNFPGRFSGRQFSNSRSEMNVSTLELGDSALYLCASSFGQPNEKLFFGSGTQLSVL.

The rearrangement joins TRBV6-6 to TRBJ1-1; D is perhaps TRBD1 (6 bases). Deletions cut 2 bases from V and 4 bases from J, with 17 bases between. The CDR3 length is 16 residues. Per the germline V gene, CDR1 is MNHNY and CDR2 is SVGAGI (reference sequence). CDR3 bases: TGTGCCAGCAGTTACGGGGCCCCACAGGGCGCCACTGAAGCTTTCTTT. It translates to CASSYGAPQGATEAFF.

This clone came up a few times. The chain couples TRBV29-1 to TRBJ2-1; 7 nucleotides agree with TRBD2. The CDR3 runs 14 residues. J gave up 8 bases and V 7 bases, and 14 bases lay outside the gene matches. Looked up from germline, CDR1 is SQVTM and CDR2 is ANQGSEA. CDR3 in DNA: TGCAGCGCCAAACCGACACTTAGCGGGCATGAGCAGTTCTTC. This codes for CSAKPTLSGHEQFF.

The chain employs TRBV6-5 and TRBJ1-2; 9 bases map to TRBD1. From germline, CDR1 is MNHEY and CDR2 SVGAGI. This CDR3 contains 14 residues. Trimming at V came to 3 bases and at J to 7 bases, leaving 6 bases not matched to a gene. The CDR3, as DNA: TGTGCCAGCAGTTATACAGGACAGGGGCCTGGCTACACCTTC. This sequence encodes CASSYTGQGPGYTF.

The chain uses TRBV19 and TRBJ2-7; TRBD2 matches 7 bases. Trimming at V came to 3 bases and at J to 4 bases, leaving 15 bases not matched to a gene. Germline CDR1 reads LNHDA; CDR2 reads SQIVND (reference sequence). The CDR3 runs to 17 residues. In DNA, the CDR3 is TGTGCCAGTAGTATCGGCCCCCGGGACCCGGGAGGATACGAGCAGTACTTC. This encodes CASSIGPRDPGGYEQYF.

The chain has TRBV3-1 (or the pseudogene TRBV3-2) and TRBJ2-1; TRBD1 agrees at 9 bases. Germline CDR1 is LGHDT and CDR2 is YNNKEL (reference sequence). Losses at the gene ends were 2 bases for V and 0 bases for J; bases not matched to a gene: 5. The CDR3 length is 17 residues. This chain's CDR3 is CASSQQYRGPSYNEQFF. CDR3 bases: TGTGCCAGCAGCCAACAGTACAGGGGGCCCTCCTACAATGAGCAGTTCTTC.

This clone appeared once. The rearrangement uses TRBV5-1 and TRBJ1-2; D remains unclear. This CDR3 region has 16 residues. V was pared by 0 bases and J by 6 bases, with 18 bases between. The germline V gene has CDR1 SGHRS and CDR2 YFSETQ. As DNA, the CDR3 is TGCGCCAGCAGCTTGGGAGTGGTCGCAGACTTCCATGGCTACACCTTC. Translation gives CASSLGVVADFHGYTF. The whole variable domain, remainder taken from reference TRBV5-1 and TRBJ1-2, is KAGVTQTPRYLIKTRGQQVTLSCSPISGHRSVSWYQQTPGQGLQFLFEYFSETQRNKGNFPGRFSGRQFSNSRSEMNVSTLELGDSALYLCASSLGVVADFHGYTFGSGTRLTVV.

The J gene is TRBJ2-3, the V gene TRBV19; 10 nucleotides align to TRBD1. The V gene end was trimmed by 6 bases and the J gene end by 5 bases; junction bases not matched to a gene: 11. Germline CDR1 is LNHDA and CDR2 is SQIVND (reference sequence). The CDR3 consists of 16 residues. DNA for the CDR3: TGTGCCAGTAGAAACCGGGACAGGGGTCCGGGAGATACGCAGTATTTT. Translating it yields CASRNRDRGPGDTQYF.

In DNA form, the CDR3 reads TGTGCCAGCAGCGTACAGGTTGACTATGGCTACACCTTC. Translation gives CASSVQVDYGYTF. The rearrangement uses TRBV2 and TRBJ1-2; D might be TRBD1 (5 bases). The CDR3 runs 13 residues. V lost 6 bases and J 3 bases, leaving 11 bases between the germline ends. Germline V gives CDR1 SNHLY, CDR2 FYNNEI. The whole variable domain, filled in from reference TRBV2 and TRBJ1-2, reads EPEVTQTPSHQVTQMGQEVILRCVPISNHLYFYWYRQILGQKVEFLVSFYNNEISEKSEIFDDQFSVERPDGSNFTLKIRSTKLEDSAMYFCASSVQVDYGYTFGSGTRLTVV.

This chain joins TRBV18 and TRBJ2-2; TRBD2 matches 7 bases. Germline lookup yields CDR1 KGHSH and CDR2 LQKENI. With V trimmed by 6 bases and J by 4 bases, 11 bases remained unmatched. The CDR3 sequence is 16 residues long. This chain's CDR3 is CASSPLAGAITGELFF. The CDR3 coding sequence is TGTGCCAGCTCCCCCCTTGCGGGAGCGATCACCGGGGAGCTGTTTTTT.